This T cell receptor beta chain originates from a study of blood T cell repertoires in COVID-19. Overall study context: The cDNA or gDNA used as material had been derived from T cells, B-cell-depleted T cells, or PBMCs.

Original methodology: Using reference gene primer amplification, nucleated cell counts were estimated. Libraries were prepared by immunoSEQ multiplex PCR; TCRdb keeps only in-frame clonotypes and omits some of them. V and J calls plus clone size are reproduced from that table; the DNA served to infer D and trimming. The sample yields roughly 230,000 clones, roughly 80% seen once. The V gene's germline CDR1 is SGHRS and CDR2 YFSETQ. CDR3 length: 16 amino acids. With respect to this clone: Germline and junction disagree at one end, which may indicate a read error.

This clonotype was obtained from a woman aged 50 to 60 with acute or convalescent COVID-19. Sequenced input: peripheral blood. The chain recombines TRBV5-1 with TRBJ2-1; perhaps TRBD1 as D (5 bases). The CDR3 DNA follows: TGCGCCAGCAGCTTGGAAGGGGCTTCCTCCCACAATGAGCAGTTCTTC. Protein sequence: CASSLEGASSHNEQFF. The complete variable domain, with remaining parts taken from reference TRBV5-1 and TRBJ2-1, reads KAGVTQTPRYLIKTRGQQVTLSCSPISGHRSVSWYQQTPGQGLQFLFEYFSETQRNKGNFPGRFSGRQFSNSRSEMNVSTLELGDSALYLCASSLEGASSHNEQFFGPGTRLTVL.